This TCR beta chain originates from a study of cytomegalovirus exposure and HLA in healthy donors. The V and J ends lost 6 bases and 4 bases, in that order; junction bases with no gene match: 11. This CDR3 has 16 amino acids. From germline, CDR1 is MNHEY and CDR2 SMNVEV (reference sequence). The primer mix had 60 Vbeta and 13 Jbeta primers. Assay: immunoSEQ multiplex PCR; the TCRdb copy retains only in-frame clones and omits some. This sample yields 85,000 to 100,000 clones, of which approximately 75% are seen a single time; 3.5% to 4% belongs to the top ten. This rearrangement joins TRBV27 to TRBJ1-2; 10 bases match TRBD1. The receptor comes from a woman aged 35 to 49 in good health and CMV-seronegative. The sequenced sample was PBMCs. The chain's CDR3 is CASRPTRTGGTYGYTF. CDR3 sequence (DNA): TGTGCCAGCAGACCTACCCGGACAGGGGGAACCTATGGCTACACCTTC.